Listed below are T cell receptor beta chains from one sample, sequenced in a study of control samples from healthy donors and cancer patients. Clones were sequenced by immunoSEQ multiplex PCR, and TCRdb holds only the in-frame ones, with some missing. Among about 120,000 clones, approximately 88% were seen once, and the ten largest hold less than 4%. Sequenced material: blood. These receptors were obtained from a man aged 35 to 55 in good health. Each CDR3 is given with its conserved first and last residue. D genes are given only for firm matches. Clone size appears in some rows only: once, few, many, or a class for an expanded clone.

J,size,V,D,CDR3,DNA
TRBJ2-3,-,TRBV9,TRBD2,CASSVGLAGGTDTQYF,TGTGCCAGCAGCGTAGGCCTAGCGGGGGGCACAGATACGCAGTATTTT
TRBJ1-1,-,TRBV18,-,CASSPFRQTNTEAFF,TGTGCCAGCTCACCATTTCGACAGACAAACACTGAAGCTTTCTTT
TRBJ2-2,-,TRBV15,-,CATSRDLRQPGELFF,TGTGCCACCAGCAGAGATCTACGACAGCCCGGGGAGCTGTTTTTT
TRBJ1-2,-,TRBV19,TRBD1,CASSISTGRTEGYTF,TGTGCCAGTAGTATTTCGACAGGGCGAACGGAAGGCTACACCTTC
TRBJ2-5,-,TRBV25-1,-,CASSAGTQYF,TGTGCCAGCAGTGCCGGTACCCAGTACTTC
TRBJ2-3,-,TRBV7-2,TRBD2,CASSLDSGGTDTQYF,TGTGCCAGCAGCTTAGATAGCGGGGGCACAGATACGCAGTATTTT
TRBJ2-6,once,TRBV21-1,-,CASSNSGVGSGANVLTF,-
TRBJ2-7,-,TRBV7-2,TRBD2,CASSLSGGNYEQYF,TGTGCCAGCAGCTTATCCGGGGGGAACTACGAGCAGTACTTC
TRBJ1-6,-,TRBV6-6,-,CASSSGWNSPLHF,TGTGCCAGCAGTTCGGGGTGGAATTCACCCCTCCACTTT
TRBJ1-5,-,TRBV27,-,CASSQSNVQPQHF,TGTGCCAGCAGTCAGAGTAACGTCCAGCCCCAGCATTTT
TRBJ1-1,once,TRBV29-1,TRBD1,CSTQGGDRAYPSMNTEAFF,TGCAGCACCCAAGGGGGGGACAGGGCCTACCCATCCATGAACACTGAAGCTTTCTTT
TRBJ2-2,-,TRBV2,-,CASSEQGGGELFF,TGTGCCAGCAGTGAGCAGGGGGGCGGGGAGCTGTTTTTT
TRBJ1-1,-,TRBV19,-,CASSMRRGIDAFF,TGTGCCAGTAGTATGAGGAGGGGAATAGACGCTTTCTTT
TRBJ1-1,-,TRBV12-5,TRBD1,CASGNKPRTGSNTEAFF,TGTGCTAGTGGTAACAAACCTCGGACAGGGTCGAACACTGAAGCTTTCTTT
TRBJ1-1,-,TRBV28,-,CASSLRNTEAFF,TGTGCCAGCAGTCTCCGAAATACTGAAGCTTTCTTT
TRBJ1-5,once,TRBV5-3,-,CARTSGGHLDQPQHF,TGTGCCAGAACCTCTGGGGGACACCTTGATCAGCCCCAGCATTTT
TRBJ1-4,-,TRBV3-1/TRBV3-2,-,CASSQEEGWGEKLFF,TGTGCCAGCAGCCAAGAGGAAGGATGGGGTGAAAAACTGTTTTTT
TRBJ2-1,-,TRBV19,-,CASSIVRTAYNEQFF,TGTGCCAGTAGTATAGTTCGGACGGCGTACAATGAGCAGTTCTTC
TRBJ2-1,few,TRBV6-6,-,CASSSGTNYEQFF,TGTGCCAGCAGCTCCGGGACAAACTATGAGCAGTTCTTC
TRBJ2-3,-,TRBV2,-,CASSDQTYSTDTQYF,TGTGCCAGCAGTGATCAGACCTACTCCACAGATACGCAGTATTTT
TRBJ1-1,-,TRBV2,-,CASSVGRAGAFF,TGTGCCAGCAGTGTGGGCAGGGCCGGGGCTTTCTTT
TRBJ1-5,-,TRBV18,-,CASSPPEAIGDQPQHF,TGTGCCAGCTCACCGCCTGAGGCCATCGGGGATCAGCCCCAGCATTTT
TRBJ1-6,-,TRBV7-8,-,CASSFARGQPYNSPLHF,TGTGCCAGCAGCTTTGCCAGGGGCCAACCTTATAATTCACCCCTCCACTTT
TRBJ1-6,-,TRBV21-1,-,CASSKGSHDRGWTPLHF,TGTGCCAGCAGCAAAGGGTCTCATGACAGGGGATGGACACCCCTCCACTTT
TRBJ1-2,-,TRBV24-1,TRBD1,CAAGGEYGYTF,TGTGCCGCAGGGGGCGAATATGGCTACACCTTC
TRBJ1-2,-,TRBV3-1/TRBV3-2,TRBD1,CASSQGNRRGRWYGYTF,TGTGCCAGCAGCCAAGGGAATCGCAGGGGGCGCTGGTATGGCTACACCTTC
TRBJ2-7,-,TRBV5-6,-,CASSDRTSYEQYF,TGTGCCAGCAGTGACAGGACGTCCTACGAGCAGTACTTC
TRBJ1-4,-,TRBV15,-,CATRQQGLLEKLFF,TGTGCCACCAGGCAACAAGGTTTATTGGAAAAACTGTTTTTT
TRBJ2-2,-,TRBV5-3,TRBD1,CARSCDRDHTGELFF,TGTGCCAGAAGCTGTGACAGGGATCACACCGGGGAGCTGTTTTTT
TRBJ2-1,many,TRBV13,-,CASSPEDTYSYNEQFF,TGTGCCAGCAGCCCTGAAGACACCTATTCCTACAATGAGCAGTTCTTC
TRBJ2-1,-,TRBV7-8,-,CASSLRGGSYNEQFF,TGTGCCAGCAGCTTAAGGGGGGGAAGCTACAATGAGCAGTTCTTC
TRBJ1-5,-,TRBV12-5,-,CASGLWVGIGNQPQHF,TGTGCTAGTGGTTTGTGGGTGGGCATCGGCAATCAGCCCCAGCATTTT
TRBJ1-4,few,TRBV19,TRBD1,CASSPGQRNEKLFF,TGTGCCAGTAGTCCGGGACAGAGAAATGAAAAACTGTTTTTT
TRBJ1-2,few,TRBV20-1,-,CSAPHYGYTF,TGCAGTGCCCCCCACTATGGCTACACCTTC
TRBJ1-2,-,TRBV7-9,-,CASSLEETAVYGYTF,TGTGCCAGCAGCTTAGAGGAGACAGCCGTGTATGGCTACACCTTC
TRBJ2-7,once,TRBV10-3,-,CAISTGPMGYEQYF,TGTGCCATCAGCACGGGACCGATGGGCTACGAGCAGTACTTC
TRBJ1-1,few,TRBV10-3,-,CAISEPVAHTEAFF,TGTGCCATCAGTGAGCCCGTAGCACACACTGAAGCTTTCTTT
TRBJ2-2,-,TRBV25-1,TRBD2,CASSLAGGYTGELFF,TGTGCCAGCAGCCTAGCGGGGGGGTATACCGGGGAGCTGTTTTTT
TRBJ1-5,once,TRBV19,-,CASSMGTLNQPQHF,TGTGCCAGTAGTATGGGCACGTTAAATCAGCCCCAGCATTTT
TRBJ1-4,-,TRBV30,-,CAWSGGMSNEKLFF,TGTGCCTGGAGTGGGGGCATGAGTAATGAAAAACTGTTTTTT
TRBJ2-7,-,TRBV5-1,-,CASSPEGEPLYEQYF,TGCGCCAGCAGCCCGGAAGGGGAACCCCTCTACGAGCAGTACTTC